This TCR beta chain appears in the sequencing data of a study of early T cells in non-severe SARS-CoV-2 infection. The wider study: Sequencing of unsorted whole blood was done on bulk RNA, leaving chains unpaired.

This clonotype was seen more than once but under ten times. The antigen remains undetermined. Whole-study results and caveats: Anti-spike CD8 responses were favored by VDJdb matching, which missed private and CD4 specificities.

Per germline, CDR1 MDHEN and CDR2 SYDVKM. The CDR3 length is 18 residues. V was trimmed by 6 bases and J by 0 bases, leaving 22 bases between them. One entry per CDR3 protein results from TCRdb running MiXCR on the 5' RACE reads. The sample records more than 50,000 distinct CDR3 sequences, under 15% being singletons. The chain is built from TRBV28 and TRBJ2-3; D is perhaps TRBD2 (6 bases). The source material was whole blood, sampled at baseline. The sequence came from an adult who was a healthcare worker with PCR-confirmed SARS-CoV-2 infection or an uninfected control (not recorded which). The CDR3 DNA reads TGTGCCAGCAGCTGCCGGGACTGCCAACAAACTAGCACAGATACGCAGTATTTT. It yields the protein CASSCRDCQQTSTDTQYF.